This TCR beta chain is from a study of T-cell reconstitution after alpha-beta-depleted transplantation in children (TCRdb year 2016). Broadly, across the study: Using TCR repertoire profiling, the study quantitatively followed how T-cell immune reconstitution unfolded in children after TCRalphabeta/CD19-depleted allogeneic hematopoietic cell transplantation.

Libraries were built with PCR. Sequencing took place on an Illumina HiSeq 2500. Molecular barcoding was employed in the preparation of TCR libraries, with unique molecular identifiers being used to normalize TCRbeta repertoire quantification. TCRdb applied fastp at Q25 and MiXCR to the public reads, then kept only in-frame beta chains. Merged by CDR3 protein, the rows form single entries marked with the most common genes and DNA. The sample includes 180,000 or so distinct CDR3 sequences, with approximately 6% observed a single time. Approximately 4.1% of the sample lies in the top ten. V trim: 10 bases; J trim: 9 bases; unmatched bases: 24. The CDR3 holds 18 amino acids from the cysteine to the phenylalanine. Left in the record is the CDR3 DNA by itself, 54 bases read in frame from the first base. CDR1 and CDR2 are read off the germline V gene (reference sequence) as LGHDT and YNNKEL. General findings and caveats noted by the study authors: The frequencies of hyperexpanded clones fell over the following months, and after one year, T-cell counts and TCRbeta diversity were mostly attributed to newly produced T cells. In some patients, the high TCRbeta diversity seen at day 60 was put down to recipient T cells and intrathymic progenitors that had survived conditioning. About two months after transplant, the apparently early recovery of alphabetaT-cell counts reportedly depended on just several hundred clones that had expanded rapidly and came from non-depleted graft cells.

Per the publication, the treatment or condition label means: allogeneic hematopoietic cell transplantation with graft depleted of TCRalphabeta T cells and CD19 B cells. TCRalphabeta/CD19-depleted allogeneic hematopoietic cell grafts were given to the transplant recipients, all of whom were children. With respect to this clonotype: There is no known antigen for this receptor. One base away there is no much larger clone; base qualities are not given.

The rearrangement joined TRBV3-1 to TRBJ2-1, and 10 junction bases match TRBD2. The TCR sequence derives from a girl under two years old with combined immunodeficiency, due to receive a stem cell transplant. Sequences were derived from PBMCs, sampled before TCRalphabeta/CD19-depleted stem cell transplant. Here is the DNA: TGTGCCATCTGTTTAATGCTAGCGGGAGTAATACCATGGTTTGAGCAGTTCTTC. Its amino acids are CAICLMLAGVIPWFEQFF.